This paragraph reports one T cell receptor beta chain. Its target is not known. A mixed TRB-A/B primer pool amplified rearranged TRB by multiplex touch-down PCR. One entry per CDR3 protein results from TCRdb running MiXCR on the multiplex PCR reads. The table lists some 14,000 distinct CDR3 sequences, around 25% of them singletons. These data originate in a study of T cell repertoires in aging, cancer and after chemotherapy. Whole-study context: Roughly 8.8 million TCR reads made up the full dataset. Points from the study as a whole: Untreated cancer patients had significantly lower blood TCR diversity than age-matched healthy donors.

V lost 5 bases and J lost 6; bases outside the gene matches: 11. This CDR3 is 16 amino acids long. Germline assignment: CDR1 MNHEY and CDR2 SVGAGI. The template was genomic DNA from peripheral blood, not RNA. The clonotype was recovered from a human donor in good health. The chain recombines TRBV6-5 with TRBJ1-1, with 11 bases that match TRBD1. Sequencing used blood. This CDR3 is CASSHMRDRGSPEAFF. The CDR3 DNA follows: TGTGCCAGCAGTCATATGAGGGACAGGGGGAGTCCTGAAGCTTTCTTT.